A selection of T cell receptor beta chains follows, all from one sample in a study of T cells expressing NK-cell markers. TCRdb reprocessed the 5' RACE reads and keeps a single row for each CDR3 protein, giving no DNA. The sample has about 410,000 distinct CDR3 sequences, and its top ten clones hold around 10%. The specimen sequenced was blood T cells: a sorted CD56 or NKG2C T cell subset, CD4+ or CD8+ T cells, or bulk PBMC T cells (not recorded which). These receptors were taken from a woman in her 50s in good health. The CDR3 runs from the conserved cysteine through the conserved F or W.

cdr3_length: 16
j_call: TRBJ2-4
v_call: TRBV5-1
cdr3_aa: CASSTQGLGAKNIQYF

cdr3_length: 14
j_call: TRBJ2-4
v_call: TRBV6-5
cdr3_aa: CASGELADRDIQYF

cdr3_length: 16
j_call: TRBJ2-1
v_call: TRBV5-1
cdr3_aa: CASSGTGTLSYNEQFF

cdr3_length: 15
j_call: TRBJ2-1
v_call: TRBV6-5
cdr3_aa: CASSSFPTGGNEQFF

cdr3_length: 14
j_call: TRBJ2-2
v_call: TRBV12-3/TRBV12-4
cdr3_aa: CASTTASDTGELFF

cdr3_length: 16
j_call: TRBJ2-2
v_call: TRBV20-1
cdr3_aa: CSAKAPGQGNTGELFF

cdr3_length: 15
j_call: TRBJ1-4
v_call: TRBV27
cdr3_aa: CASSFRDRGGEKLFF

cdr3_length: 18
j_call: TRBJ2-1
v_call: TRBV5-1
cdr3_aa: CASSLVGSIIMGHNEQFF

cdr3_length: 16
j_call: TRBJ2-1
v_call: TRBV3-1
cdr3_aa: CASSQEDRVTYNEQFF

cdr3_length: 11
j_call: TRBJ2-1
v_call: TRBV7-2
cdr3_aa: CASSLRNEQFF

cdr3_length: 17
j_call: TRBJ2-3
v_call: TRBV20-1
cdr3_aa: CSAEGASGRTSTDTQYF

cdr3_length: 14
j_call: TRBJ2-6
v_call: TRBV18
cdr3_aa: CASFAGYGANVLTF

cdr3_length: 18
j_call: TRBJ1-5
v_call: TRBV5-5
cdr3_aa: CASSLEAGQGFGDQPQHF

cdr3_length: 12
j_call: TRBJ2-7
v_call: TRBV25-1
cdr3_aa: CASSNNAYEQYF

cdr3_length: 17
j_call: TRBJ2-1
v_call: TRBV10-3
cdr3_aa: CAISGSPGTSTPHEQFF

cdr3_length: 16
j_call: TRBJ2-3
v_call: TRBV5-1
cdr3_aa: CASSLVLAGSTDTQYF

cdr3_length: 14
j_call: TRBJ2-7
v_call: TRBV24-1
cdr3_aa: CATSGTGNSYEQYF

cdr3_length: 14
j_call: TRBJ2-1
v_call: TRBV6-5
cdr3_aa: CASSSGTGSHEQFF

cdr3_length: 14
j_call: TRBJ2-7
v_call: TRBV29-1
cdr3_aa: CSVPGSWSPYEQYF

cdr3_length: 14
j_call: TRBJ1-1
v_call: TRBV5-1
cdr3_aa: CASSRGTANTEAFF

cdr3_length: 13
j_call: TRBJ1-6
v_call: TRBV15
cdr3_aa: CATSMRRGSPLHF

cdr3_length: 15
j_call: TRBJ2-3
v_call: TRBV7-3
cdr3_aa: CASSSGTGVTDTQYF

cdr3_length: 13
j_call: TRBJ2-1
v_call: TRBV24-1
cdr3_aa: CATSVPSYNEQFF

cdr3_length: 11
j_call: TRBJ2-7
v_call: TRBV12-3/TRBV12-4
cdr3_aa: CASREKGEQYF

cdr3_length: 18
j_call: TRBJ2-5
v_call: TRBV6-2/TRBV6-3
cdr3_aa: CASGSRTSGREYRETQYF

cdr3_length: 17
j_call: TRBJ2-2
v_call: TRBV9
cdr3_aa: CASSVVQDRGPTGELFF

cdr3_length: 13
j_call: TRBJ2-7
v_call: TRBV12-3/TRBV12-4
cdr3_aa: CASASGTSYEQYF

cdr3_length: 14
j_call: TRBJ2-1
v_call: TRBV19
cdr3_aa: CASATGGTYNEQFF

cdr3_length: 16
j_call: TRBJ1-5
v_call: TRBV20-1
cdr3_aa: CSAPRSGPGSNQPQHF

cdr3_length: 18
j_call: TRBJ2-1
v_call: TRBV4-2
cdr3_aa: CASSLRTAGTPPYNEQFF

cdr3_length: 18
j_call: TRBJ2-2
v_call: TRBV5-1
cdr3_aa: CASLTDPGTGPNTGELFF

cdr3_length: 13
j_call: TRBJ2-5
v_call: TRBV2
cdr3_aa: CASKTGYDETQYF

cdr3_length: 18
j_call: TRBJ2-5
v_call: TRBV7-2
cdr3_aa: CASSPLGGLAVYQETQYF

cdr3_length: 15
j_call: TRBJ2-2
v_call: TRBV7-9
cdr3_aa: CASSLGASNTGELFF

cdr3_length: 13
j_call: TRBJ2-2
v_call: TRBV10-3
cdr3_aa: CAALEGGAGELFF

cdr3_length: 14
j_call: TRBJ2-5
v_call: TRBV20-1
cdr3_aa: CSARVGTNQETQYF

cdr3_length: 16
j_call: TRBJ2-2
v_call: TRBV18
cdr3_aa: CASSPPNRGSPGELFF

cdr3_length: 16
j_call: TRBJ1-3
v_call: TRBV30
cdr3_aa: CAWSSWGGTSGNTIYF

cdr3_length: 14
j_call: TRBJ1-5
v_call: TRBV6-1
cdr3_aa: CASSETGANQPQHF

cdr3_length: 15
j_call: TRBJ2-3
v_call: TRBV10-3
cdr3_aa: CAISQLVGDTDTQYF

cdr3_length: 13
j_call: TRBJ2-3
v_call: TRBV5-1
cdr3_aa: CASSNGLADTQYF

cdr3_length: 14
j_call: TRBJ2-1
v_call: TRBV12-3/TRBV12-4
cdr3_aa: CASSPDYSYNEQFF